A single sample is the source of the 31 T cell receptor beta chains below, sequenced in a study of cytomegalovirus exposure and HLA in healthy donors. The primer mix had 60 Vbeta and 13 Jbeta primers. TCRdb's copy holds only in-frame clones and misses some; the assay was immunoSEQ multiplex PCR. The sample includes 80,000 or so clones, roughly 74% seen only once; the top ten take around 3%. The sample consisted of PBMCs. These receptors all come from a man aged 35 to 55 in good health and CMV-seronegative.

The rearrangement links TRBV28 to TRBJ1-3; D possibly corresponds to TRBD1 (5 bases). With 10 bases removed from V and 1 base from J, the gap between germline ends came to 8 bases. The CDR3 consists of 12 residues. CDR1 is MDHEN and CDR2 is SYDVKM in the germline V gene. CDR3 DNA sequence: TGTGCCACCGCAGGGTCTGGAAACACCATATATTTT. Protein: CATAGSGNTIYF. Supplemented by reference TRBV28 and TRBJ1-3, the full variable domain reads DVKVTQSSRYLVKRTGEKVFLECVQDMDHENMFWYRQDPGLGLRLIYFSYDVKMKEKGDIPEGYSVSREKKERFSLILESASTNQTSMYLCATAGSGNTIYFGEGSWLTVV.

This clone was seen once. The chain uses TRBV5-1 and TRBJ1-2, with D maybe TRBD1 (5 bases). CDR3 length equals 13 residues. Germline V gene data show CDR1 as SGHRS and CDR2 as YFSETQ. V was pared by 4 bases and J by 4 bases, with 11 bases between. The CDR3 protein is CASSPTAFYGYTF. Written as DNA, the CDR3 is TGCGCCAGCAGCCCGACAGCTTTCTATGGCTACACCTTC.

V gene TRBV30 combines with J gene TRBJ1-4; 10 bases are shared with TRBD1. J lost 5 bases, V lost 2 bases, and 5 bases had no gene match. The CDR3 contains 15 residues. Per germline, CDR1 GTSNPN and CDR2 SVGIG (reference sequence). As DNA, the CDR3 is TGTGCCTGGAGTCCTAGGACAGGGGGGAATGAAAAACTGTTTTTT. Translating gives CAWSPRTGGNEKLFF.

Here the CDR3 reads CASSLDRDRGYTF. The CDR3 nucleotides are TGTGCCAGCAGCTTGGACAGGGACCGTGGCTACACCTTC. The chain is built from TRBV5-4 and TRBJ1-2, with D tentatively TRBD1 (6 bases). CDR1 is SGHNT and CDR2 is YYREEE in the germline V gene (reference sequence). CDR3 length: 13 amino acids. Between the trimmed V and J ends, which lost 0 bases and 7 bases, there was a span of 10 bases.

This clone was detected only a few times. V and J are TRBV7-3 and TRBJ2-1, with D tentatively TRBD1 (6 bases). Germline V gene lookup returns CDR1 SGHTA and CDR2 FQGTGA. The CDR3 contains 14 residues. Deletions cut 3 bases from V and 5 bases from J, with 11 bases between. As DNA, the CDR3 is TGTGCCAGCAGCTTGGGGGCCTCGAACAATGAGCAGTTCTTC. This translates into CASSLGASNNEQFF.

The rearrangement links TRBV2 to TRBJ1-5; D unresolved. The V end lost 7 bases, the J end lost 0 bases, and 7 bases lay between the germline ends. This CDR3 is 13 amino acids long. The germline gives CDR1 SNHLY, CDR2 FYNNEI. The CDR3 DNA reads TGTGCCAGCAACAGAAATAGCAATCAGCCCCAGCATTTT. Its translation is CASNRNSNQPQHF.

V and J are TRBV5-1 and TRBJ1-6; D is ambiguous. Per germline, CDR1 SGHRS and CDR2 YFSETQ. Trimming left V 7 bases short and J 6 bases short, with 8 bases between. The CDR3 has 12 amino acids. Here the CDR3 DNA reads TGCGCCAGCGGACTTGGTAATTCACCCCTCCACTTT. Protein: CASGLGNSPLHF.

The V call is TRBV6-5, the J call TRBJ1-1; D not certain. V was pared by 6 bases and J by 11 bases, with 13 bases between. The CDR3 is 11 amino acids. Germline V CDR1 and CDR2: MNHEY, SVGAGI. The CDR3 DNA is TGTGCCAGCAGAGAGGGCAGTTTGGCTTTCTTT. It codes for CASREGSLAFF.

The chain carries TRBV28 and TRBJ1-2; D is unclear. Germline V CDR1 and CDR2: MDHEN, SYDVKM. This CDR3 spans 11 amino acids. Between the trimmed V and J ends, which lost 6 bases and 1 base, there was a span of 3 bases. The CDR3 loop is CASSINYGYTF. The CDR3 DNA reads as TGTGCCAGCAGCATTAACTATGGCTACACCTTC.

J is TRBJ2-5 and V is TRBV18; D is perhaps TRBD2 (5 bases). This CDR3 region has 20 residues. V was cut by 3 bases and J by 5 bases, with 31 bases left in between. Germline V gene lookup returns CDR1 KGHSH and CDR2 LQKENI. CDR3 bases: TGTGCCAGCTCACCCCTATCTCGAAACGTCTATTATAGCGTTTTGGAGACCCAGTACTTC. It encodes CASSPLSRNVYYSVLETQYF.

This chain connects TRBV7-9 to TRBJ1-6, with D unresolved. The germline CDR1 and CDR2 sequences are SEHNR and FQNEAQ (reference sequence). The germline V and J ends were trimmed by 0 bases and 6 bases, with 6 bases remaining between them. The CDR3 runs 14 residues. CDR3 bases: TGTGCCAGCAGCTTAGCTACTGTTAATTCACCCCTCCACTTT. Translating gives CASSLATVNSPLHF.

For this clone: Additional DNA sequences in this sample encode the identical CDR3. The chain employs TRBV7-3 and TRBJ1-1; TRBD1 matches 7 bases. The V gene's germline CDR1 is SGHTA and CDR2 FQGTGA. Trimming cost V 5 bases and J 1 base; bases outside gene matches: 4. This CDR3 region has 14 residues. For the CDR3, the DNA is TGTGCCAGCAGCCTCGGGACAGCGAACACTGAAGCTTTCTTT. It encodes CASSLGTANTEAFF.

This sequence joins TRBV5-6 and TRBJ1-1; D is undetermined. Germline V CDR1 and CDR2: SGHDT, YYEEEE. This CDR3 contains 12 residues. Trimming removed 2 bases from V and 5 bases from J, with 7 bases in between. The CDR3 spells CASSFRVTEAFF. CDR3 in DNA: TGTGCCAGCAGCTTCCGGGTGACTGAAGCTTTCTTT.

V gene TRBV11-2 combines with J gene TRBJ1-2; a weak D match, TRBD1 (6 bases). Trimming left V 6 bases short and J 4 bases short, with 15 bases between. The germline gives CDR1 SGHAT, CDR2 FQNNGV. The CDR3 is 14 residues long. The CDR3 DNA is TGTGCCAGCAGTCGGGACATCGGGGTCTATGGCTACACCTTC. Translated: CASSRDIGVYGYTF.

In its sample, this clone was seen a few times. The V gene is TRBV14, the J gene TRBJ1-1, with unresolved D. CDR1 and CDR2 from the germline V gene are SGHDN and FVKESK. The CDR3 has 13 residues. V was cut by 4 bases and J by 2 bases, with 8 bases left in between. CDR3 in DNA: TGTGCCAGCAGCCGCGATTTAAACACTGAAGCTTTCTTT. Translated: CASSRDLNTEAFF.

This clone was counted once. The genes are TRBV6-5 and TRBJ2-2, with TRBD2 matching over 8 bases. Germline V gene lookup returns CDR1 MNHEY and CDR2 SVGAGI. The CDR3 loop spans 15 amino acids. J lost 6 bases, V lost 2 bases, and 5 bases had no gene match. DNA of the CDR3: TGTGCCAGCAGTTACGTCGGGGGGGCTTCCGGGGAGCTGTTTTTT. Its translation is CASSYVGGASGELFF.

This chain links TRBV7-2 with TRBJ2-7, with 7 bases fitting TRBD2. V lost 1 base, J lost 5 bases, and 5 bases stayed unmatched. The CDR3 runs 14 residues. Germline V gene lookup returns CDR1 SGHTA and CDR2 FQGNSA. CDR3 sequence reads: CASSLGGRGNEQYF. CDR3 DNA sequence: TGTGCCAGCAGCTTAGGAGGGCGGGGGAACGAGCAGTACTTC.

This clone turned up a few times. The chain is built from TRBV27 and TRBJ2-1; D is possibly TRBD1 (8 bases). The germline V gene has CDR1 MNHEY and CDR2 SMNVEV (reference sequence). The CDR3 contains 16 residues. V lost 4 bases to trimming and J lost 1 base, with 14 bases between them. This chain's CDR3 is CASSSYRGGSYNEQFF. The DNA of the CDR3 is TGTGCCAGCAGTTCCTACAGGGGGGGTTCCTACAATGAGCAGTTCTTC.

This rearrangement joins TRBV10-3 to TRBJ1-3; D might be TRBD1 (6 bases). V was cut by 6 bases and J by 0 bases, with 6 bases left in between. CDR3 length equals 13 residues. Looked up from germline, CDR1 is ENHRY and CDR2 is SYGVKD. In DNA form, the CDR3 reads TGTGCCATCAGGGACAGCTCTGGAAACACCATATATTTT. This encodes CAIRDSSGNTIYF.

The chain has TRBV5-6 and TRBJ1-3; D gene unclear. The ends were cut back, 2 bases at V and 0 bases at J, with 6 bases in the middle. The CDR3 has 14 amino acids. Germline V gene sequence: CDR1 SGHDT, CDR2 YYEEEE. The chain's CDR3 is CASSFRISGNTIYF. DNA of the CDR3: TGTGCCAGCAGCTTCAGGATCTCTGGAAACACCATATATTTT.

This chain joins TRBV7-9 and TRBJ2-3; TRBD1 matches at 8 bases. J gave up 6 bases and V 3 bases, and 5 bases lay outside the gene matches. Germline CDR1 SEHNR, CDR2 FQNEAQ (reference sequence). There are 14 residues in the CDR3. CDR3 sequence reads: CASSFGTGPDTQYF. The CDR3 bases are TGTGCCAGCAGCTTCGGGACAGGCCCTGATACGCAGTATTTT. Complete variable domain (other parts from reference TRBV7-9 and TRBJ2-3): DTGVSQNPRHKITKRGQNVTFRCDPISEHNRLYWYRQTLGQGPEFLTYFQNEAQLEKSRLLSDRFSAERPKGSFSTLEIQRTEQGDSAMYLCASSFGTGPDTQYFGPGTRLTVL.

CDR3 sequence: CASSVGQVKGETQYF. The CDR3 DNA reads as TGTGCCAGCAGCGTAGGACAGGTAAAGGGAGAGACCCAGTACTTC. This chain connects TRBV9 to TRBJ2-5; tentatively, D is TRBD1 (6 bases). V lost 0 bases and J 4 bases, leaving 13 bases between the germline ends. The CDR3 sequence is 15 residues long. The germline CDR1 and CDR2 sequences are SGDLS and YYNGEE.

The chain joins TRBV14 to TRBJ1-4, with D perhaps matching TRBD1 (6 bases). Germline V gene sequence: CDR1 SGHDN, CDR2 FVKESK. V was pared by 0 bases and J by 11 bases, with 13 bases between. This CDR3 has 14 amino acids. CDR3 coding DNA: TGTGCCAGCAGCCAAGATTCAACAGGGAAGAAACTGTTTTTT. As protein: CASSQDSTGKKLFF.

This clone occurred many times. CDR3 bases: TGTGCCAGCAGGGACCCGGGAAACTATGGCTACACCTTC. As protein: CASRDPGNYGYTF. This rearrangement joins TRBV6-5 to TRBJ1-2; no clear D gene. The CDR3 contains 13 residues. Germline assignment: CDR1 MNHEY and CDR2 SVGAGI. V lost 6 bases and J lost 2, with 10 bases in between.

The V and J genes are TRBV7-8 and TRBJ2-7; TRBD1 aligns across 11 bases. Germline V gene lookup returns CDR1 SGHVS and CDR2 FQNEAQ. The CDR3 loop spans 16 amino acids. Trimming at V came to 1 base and at J to 4 bases, leaving 6 bases not matched to a gene. In nucleotides, the CDR3 is TGTGCCAGCAGCTTAGTAAGGGGACAGGGGGTTTACGAGCAGTACTTC. It specifies CASSLVRGQGVYEQYF.

The chain employs TRBV28 and TRBJ2-3, with 7 bases identical to TRBD2. V gave up 5 bases and J gave up 0 bases; unmatched junction bases: 2. Germline V CDR1 and CDR2: MDHEN, SYDVKM. The CDR3 runs 14 residues. CDR3 protein: CASSSGASTDTQYF. DNA for the CDR3: TGTGCCAGCAGTAGCGGGGCTAGCACAGATACGCAGTATTTT.

This clone was recorded only once. The chain employs TRBV5-1 and TRBJ2-1, with D perhaps TRBD2 (5 bases). V dropped 0 bases and J dropped 7 bases, with 14 bases sitting between them. This CDR3 is 15 amino acids long. Germline V CDR1 and CDR2: SGHRS, YFSETQ. Here the CDR3 DNA reads TGCGCCAGCAGCTTGGCGGATGCCCCGGGGAATGAGCAGTTCTTC. Amino acids: CASSLADAPGNEQFF.

The chain joins TRBV2 to TRBJ1-4; D is perhaps TRBD1 (6 bases). This CDR3 contains 12 residues. CDR1 and CDR2 (germline): SNHLY, FYNNEI. V dropped 9 bases and J dropped 2 bases, with 7 bases sitting between them. Here the CDR3 DNA reads TGTGCCAGGCAGGGGACTAATGAAAAACTGTTTTTT. Translation: CARQGTNEKLFF.

The rearrangement joins TRBV5-8 to TRBJ1-4; 8 nucleotides line up with TRBD1. The CDR3 is 15 residues long. Germline V gives CDR1 SGHTS, CDR2 YDEGEE. The trim removed 5 bases at V and 2 bases at J, leaving 5 bases unmatched. CDR3 bases: TGTGCCAGCAGTCGTACAGGGGGGACTAATGAAAAACTGTTTTTT. Its protein is CASSRTGGTNEKLFF.

The rearrangement links TRBV19 to TRBJ2-7; 8 nucleotides align to TRBD1. The CDR3 sequence is 15 residues long. The germline CDR1 and CDR2 sequences are LNHDA and SQIVND (reference sequence). The J segment lost 0 bases and the V segment lost 4 bases, leaving 5 bases of the junction unmatched. The CDR3 reads CASSRDRSNSYEQYF. CDR3 DNA sequence: TGTGCCAGTAGTAGGGACAGGTCAAACTCCTACGAGCAGTACTTC.

This chain connects TRBV5-1 to TRBJ1-4, with D possibly TRBD1 on 6 matching bases. The CDR3 length is 14 residues. The V and J ends lost 4 bases and 3 bases respectively, with 10 bases between them. Germline CDR1 SGHRS, CDR2 YFSETQ. The CDR3 region has the DNA TGCGCCAGCAGCAAGGACAGTTCTAATGAAAAACTGTTTTTT. Translated, it gives CASSKDSSNEKLFF. Full variable domain (missing parts from reference TRBV5-1 and TRBJ1-4): KAGVTQTPRYLIKTRGQQVTLSCSPISGHRSVSWYQQTPGQGLQFLFEYFSETQRNKGNFPGRFSGRQFSNSRSEMNVSTLELGDSALYLCASSKDSSNEKLFFGSGTQLSVL.